The T cell receptor (beta chain) described here comes from a study of blood T cell repertoires in COVID-19. On the study more broadly: Collection of acute and convalescent COVID-19 samples took place in the United States, Italy and Spain. T cells, B-cell-depleted T cells, or PBMCs supplied cDNA or gDNA.

In the source study's methods: Nucleated cell number was recorded as an estimate derived from reference gene primer amplification. This table comes from immunoSEQ multiplex PCR, and its TCRdb copy is limited to in-frame clones, with some not included. V and J calls plus clone size are reproduced from that table; the DNA served to infer D and trimming. The table has about 230,000 clones, under 90% seen once. Seattle's cohort entered during active infection and was followed longitudinally. Germline V gives CDR1 LNHDA, CDR2 SQIVND (reference sequence). The CDR3 is 12 residues long. V was cut by 1 base and J by 7 bases, with 5 bases left in between.

The gene calls are TRBV19 and TRBJ1-5; D gene ambiguous. Sequenced material: peripheral blood. This TCR was sampled from a man aged 45-60 years with COVID-19, enrolled during active disease. The CDR3 sequence is CASSIGLQPQHF. The CDR3 DNA is TGTGCCAGTAGTATAGGACTACAGCCCCAGCATTTT.